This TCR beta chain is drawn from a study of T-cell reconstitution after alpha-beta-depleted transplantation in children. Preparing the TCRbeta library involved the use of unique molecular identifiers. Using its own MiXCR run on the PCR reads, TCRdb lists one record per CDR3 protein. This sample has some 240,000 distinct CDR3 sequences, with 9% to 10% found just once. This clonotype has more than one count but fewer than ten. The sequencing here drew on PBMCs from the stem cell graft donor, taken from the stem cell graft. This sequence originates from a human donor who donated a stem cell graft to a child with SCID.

The CDR3 is CASSHRGGLAGGTDTQYF. The DNA of the CDR3 is TGTGCCAGCAGTCACCGAGGGGGACTAGCGGGGGGAACAGATACGCAGTATTTT. The V gene is TRBV3-1, the J gene TRBJ2-3; 15 bases fit TRBD2. Germline V gene data show CDR1 as LGHDT and CDR2 as YNNKEL (reference sequence). Germline trimming cut 6 bases from V and 3 bases from J; bases unmatched to any gene: 10. CDR3 length: 18 amino acids.